This entry lists 4 T cell receptor beta chains sequenced from one sample in a study of T cells in Graves' hyperthyroidism and ophthalmopathy. The investigators amplified TCR beta CDR3 regions from RNA transcripts. During a first-round RT-PCR of the TCR CDR3, the HTBI primer set was used. TCRdb used MiXCR to reprocess the multiplex PCR reads, holding one entry per CDR3 protein. The table has 660,000 or so distinct CDR3 sequences, about 45% seen once; the top ten hold less than 8.5%. What was sequenced was peripheral blood or thyroid tissue (not recorded which). Every receptor here comes from an adult man with Graves' disease, either hyperthyroidism or ophthalmopathy (not recorded which).

In its sample, this clonotype was seen a few times. The rearrangement joins TRBV7-9 to TRBJ1-1; D not resolved. Per germline, CDR1 SEHNR and CDR2 FQNEAQ (reference sequence). Trimming removed 5 bases from V and 5 bases from J, with 12 bases in between. This CDR3 region has 13 residues. CDR3 sequence reads: CASSPSTRTEAFF. CDR3 nucleotide sequence: TGTGCCAGCAGCCCCAGTACCCGGACTGAAGCTTTCTTT.

The rearrangement uses TRBV25-1 and TRBJ1-5; D is undetermined. The CDR3 has 15 residues. Germline lookup yields CDR1 MGHDK and CDR2 SYGVNS. The germline V and J ends were trimmed by 5 bases and 0 bases, with 11 bases remaining between them. CDR3 in DNA: TGTGCCAGCAGTTTACGACTGGATAGCAATCAGCCCCAGCATTTT. It yields the protein CASSLRLDSNQPQHF.

This sequence joins TRBV10-2 and TRBJ1-1, with 9 nucleotides matching TRBD1. This CDR3 region has 13 residues. J was trimmed by 6 bases and V by 8 bases; bases with no gene match: 7. The germline gives CDR1 WSHSY, CDR2 SAAADI. CDR3 sequence (DNA): TGCGCCAGCCTTAAACAGGGGGCGGCTGAAGCTTTCTTT. Protein product: CASLKQGAAEAFF.

The chain links TRBV20-1 to TRBJ1-3; TRBD1 is a possible D gene (5 bases). This CDR3 has 15 amino acids. The germline V gene has CDR1 DFQATT and CDR2 SNEGSKA (reference sequence). Trimming shortened V by 6 bases and J by 0 bases, and 15 bases separated the two germline ends. The CDR3 protein is CSASSPGSSGNTIYF. The CDR3 DNA reads as TGCAGTGCCAGCTCACCAGGGAGCTCTGGAAACACCATATATTTT.